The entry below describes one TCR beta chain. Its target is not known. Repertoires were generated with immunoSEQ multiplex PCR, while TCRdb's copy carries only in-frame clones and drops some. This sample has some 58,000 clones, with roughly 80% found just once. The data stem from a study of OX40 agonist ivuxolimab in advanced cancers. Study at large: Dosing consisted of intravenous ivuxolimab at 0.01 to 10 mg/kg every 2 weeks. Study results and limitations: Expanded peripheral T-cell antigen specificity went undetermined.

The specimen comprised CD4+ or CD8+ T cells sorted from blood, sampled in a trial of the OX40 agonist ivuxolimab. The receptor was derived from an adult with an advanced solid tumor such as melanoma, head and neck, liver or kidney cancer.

The CDR3 reads CASSFGNTGELFF. The CDR3 coding sequence is TGCGCCAGCAGCTTTGGGAACACCGGGGAGCTGTTTTTT. The chain links TRBV5-1 to TRBJ2-2; no definite D call. This CDR3 spans 13 amino acids. Germline V gene data show CDR1 as SGHRS and CDR2 as YFSETQ. Deletions cut 2 bases from V and 1 base from J, with 3 bases between.